These T cell receptor beta chains were read from a single sample in a study of beta chain features in type 1 diabetes. TCRdb's table, derived via immunoSEQ multiplex PCR, lists solely in-frame clones and lacks some. The sample lists hundreds of thousands of clones, roughly a tenth seen once, with over 0.015% in the top ten. Sequenced input: naive CD4+ T cells from blood. These TCRs come from a man aged 25 to 40 with type 1 diabetes. CDR3s include the opening cysteine and the closing phenylalanine or tryptophan. Each record gives: clone size, D gene, J gene, V gene, CDR3 protein, CDR3 DNA. The D gene is left open where the match is weak. Only some rows state a clone size, as once, few, many or a class for expanded clones.

NA NA TRBJ2-2 TRBV9 CASSRVGQNTGELFF TGTGCCAGCAGTAGAGTGGGACAGAACACCGGGGAGCTGTTTTTT
NA TRBD1 TRBJ1-2 TRBV19 CASRTGNYGYTF TGTGCCAGTCGGACAGGGAACTATGGCTACACCTTC
few NA TRBJ2-1 TRBV5-1 CASSLVLGDEQFF TGCGCCAGCAGCTTGGTGTTGGGCGATGAGCAGTTCTTC
few NA TRBJ2-1 TRBV4-1 CASSQEAQGIYNEQFF TGCGCCAGCAGCCAAGAGGCGCAGGGGATATACAATGAGCAGTTCTTC
NA NA TRBJ2-4 TRBV29-1 CSVGFQGTTKNIQYF TGCAGCGTTGGGTTTCAGGGGACGACCAAAAACATTCAGTACTTC
NA NA TRBJ1-6 TRBV6-6 CASGQLESPLHF TGTGCCAGCGGACAGTTAGAGTCACCCCTCCACTTT
NA NA TRBJ1-5 TRBV6-6 CATGQPNQPQHF TGTGCCACCGGACAGCCCAATCAGCCCCAGCATTTT
NA NA TRBJ2-4 TRBV30 CAWSVKGGNIQYF TGTGCCTGGAGTGTAAAGGGGGGGAACATTCAGTACTTC
few TRBD1 TRBJ2-7 TRBV7-9 CASSFGQGANEQYF TGTGCCAGCAGCTTTGGACAGGGGGCCAACGAGCAGTACTTC
NA NA TRBJ2-3 TRBV6-5 CASSSPGADTQYF TGTGCCAGCAGTTCGCCGGGAGCAGATACGCAGTATTTT
NA TRBD1 TRBJ1-5 TRBV19 CASSRGLYQPQHF TGTGCCAGTTCCAGGGGGCTCTATCAGCCCCAGCATTTT
few TRBD1 TRBJ2-3 TRBV5-4 CASSWGGTGSTDTQYF TGTGCCAGCAGCTGGGGGGGGACAGGGTCGACAGATACGCAGTATTTT
NA NA TRBJ1-1 TRBV29-1 CSVERDLNTEAFF TGCAGCGTTGAAAGAGACTTGAACACTGAAGCTTTCTTT
few NA TRBJ2-3 TRBV10-3 CAISWRGATDTQYF TGTGCCATCAGTTGGAGGGGCGCGACAGATACGCAGTATTTT
NA NA TRBJ2-7 TRBV28 CASTRGGGYEQYF TGTGCCAGCACAAGGGGCGGAGGGTACGAGCAGTACTTC
NA NA TRBJ1-2 TRBV4-1 CASSQDNRADYGYTF TGCGCCAGCAGCCAAGATAACAGGGCGGACTATGGCTACACCTTC
few NA TRBJ2-3 TRBV11-1 CASSPGREDTQYF TGTGCCAGCAGCCCCGGTCGAGAAGATACGCAGTATTTT
once NA TRBJ1-1 TRBV7-8 CASSSRGVDTEAFF TGTGCCAGCAGCTCCAGGGGAGTTGACACTGAAGCTTTCTTT
NA NA TRBJ2-3 TRBV25-1 CASSDSRGDTQYF TGTGCCAGCAGTGACTCCCGAGGCGATACGCAGTATTTT
NA TRBD1 TRBJ2-4 TRBV2 CASSEGQGVPYF TGTGCCAGCAGTGAAGGGCAGGGGGTGCCCTACTTC
NA NA TRBJ1-5 TRBV14 CASSPDLNQPQHF TGTGCCAGCAGCCCAGATCTCAATCAGCCCCAGCATTTT
few TRBD1 TRBJ2-4 TRBV5-4 CASSLTGTGTSLAKNIQYF TGTGCCAGCAGCTTGACCGGGACAGGGACGTCTCTAGCCAAAAACATTCAGTACTTC
NA NA TRBJ2-1 TRBV7-2 CASSLARLSNEQFF TGTGCCAGCAGCTTAGCGCGTTTATCCAATGAGCAGTTCTTC
NA NA TRBJ1-5 TRBV4-1 CASSQGRAQGKGQPQHF TGCGCCAGCAGCCAAGGAAGGGCCCAGGGAAAGGGCCAGCCCCAGCATTTT
few NA TRBJ2-3 TRBV9 CASSALGPGGTQYF TGTGCCAGCAGCGCCCTCGGACCCGGGGGTACGCAGTATTTT
few NA TRBJ2-7 TRBV19 CASSPWAAAGGDEQYF TGTGCCAGTAGTCCCTGGGCGGCCGCCGGAGGGGACGAGCAGTACTTC
few NA TRBJ2-5 TRBV6-5 CASRLTVHRETQYF TGTGCCAGCAGGCTTACTGTCCACAGGGAGACCCAGTACTTC
few NA TRBJ1-2 TRBV6-1 CASISGQFYGYTF TGTGCCAGCATCAGCGGACAGTTCTATGGCTACACCTTC
NA TRBD1 TRBJ2-1 TRBV5-1 CASGPGTESSYNEQFF TGCGCCAGTGGTCCCGGGACAGAAAGCTCCTACAATGAGCAGTTCTTC
few TRBD1 TRBJ1-2 TRBV29-1 CSVDSGTAYGYTF TGCAGCGTTGATTCTGGGACAGCATATGGCTACACCTTC
NA TRBD2 TRBJ2-1 TRBV5-1 CASSSTSGGYEQFF TGCGCCAGCAGCTCGACTAGCGGGGGTTATGAGCAGTTCTTC
NA TRBD1 TRBJ1-5 TRBV5-1 CASSPGTGAQPQHF TGCGCCAGCAGCCCTGGGACAGGGGCCCAGCCCCAGCATTTT
few NA TRBJ2-5 TRBV27 CASSHIGGSYSETQYF TGTGCCAGCAGTCACATTGGGGGCTCGTATTCAGAGACCCAGTACTTC
NA NA TRBJ2-3 TRBV7-9 CASSLVGLSTDTQYF TGTGCCAGCAGCTTAGTGGGGCTGAGCACAGATACGCAGTATTTT
few NA TRBJ2-3 TRBV5-1 CASKKSSSDTQYF TGCGCCAGTAAGAAGTCTAGTTCGGATACGCAGTATTTT
few TRBD2 TRBJ2-3 TRBV11-2 CASSLRRLAGGNTQYF TGTGCCAGCAGCTTGAGGAGGCTAGCGGGGGGGAATACGCAGTATTTT
NA NA TRBJ1-5 TRBV2 CASNGGVYQPQHF TGTGCCAGCAACGGGGGAGTCTATCAGCCCCAGCATTTT
few NA TRBJ1-1 TRBV7-2 CASSASPGVTEAFF TGTGCCAGCAGCGCCAGTCCCGGGGTCACTGAAGCTTTCTTT
NA TRBD2 TRBJ2-5 TRBV6-6 CASRDTSGGIQETQYF TGTGCCAGCAGAGACACTAGCGGGGGGATCCAAGAGACCCAGTACTTC
NA NA TRBJ1-2 TRBV9 CASSVASRTDGYTF TGTGCCAGCAGCGTAGCATCTCGGACTGATGGCTACACCTTC